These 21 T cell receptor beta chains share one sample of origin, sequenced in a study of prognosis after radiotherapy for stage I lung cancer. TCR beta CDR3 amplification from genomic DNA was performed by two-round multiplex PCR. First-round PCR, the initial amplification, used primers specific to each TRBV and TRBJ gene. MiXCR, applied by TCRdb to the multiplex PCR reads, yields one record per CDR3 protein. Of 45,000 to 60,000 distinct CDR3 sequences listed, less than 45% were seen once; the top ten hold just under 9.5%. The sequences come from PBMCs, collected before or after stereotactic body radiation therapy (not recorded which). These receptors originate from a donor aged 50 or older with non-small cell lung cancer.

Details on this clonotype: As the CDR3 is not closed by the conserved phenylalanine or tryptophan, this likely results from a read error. The DNA of the CDR3 is TGCAGTGCTAGGAAGGACGGAGAGACCCAGTACTCC. Its translation is CSARKDGETQYS. The rearrangement uses TRBV20-1 and TRBJ2-5; no clear D. CDR1 and CDR2 (germline): DFQATT, SNEGSKA (reference sequence). The length of the CDR3 is 12 residues. V lost 3 bases to trimming and J lost 4 bases, with 9 bases between them.

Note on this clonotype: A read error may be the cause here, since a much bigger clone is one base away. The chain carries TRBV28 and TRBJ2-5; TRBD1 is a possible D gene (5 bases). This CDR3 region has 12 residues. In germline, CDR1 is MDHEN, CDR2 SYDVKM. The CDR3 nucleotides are TGTGCCAGCTCCTCAGGGAAAGAGACCCATTACTTC. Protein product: CASSSGKETHYF.

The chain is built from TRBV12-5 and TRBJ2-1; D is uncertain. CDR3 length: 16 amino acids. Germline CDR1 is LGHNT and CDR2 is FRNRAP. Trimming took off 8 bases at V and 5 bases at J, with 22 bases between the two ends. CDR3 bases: TGTGCTAGTAGGGCGAGGCGAACTCCCCGGAACAATGAGCAGTTCTTC. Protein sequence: CASRARRTPRNNEQFF. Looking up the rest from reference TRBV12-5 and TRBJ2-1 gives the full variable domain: DARVTQTPRHKVTEMGQEVTMRCQPILGHNTVFWYRQTMMQGLELLAYFRNRAPLDDSGMPKDRFSAEMPDATLATLKIQPSEPRDSAVYFCASRARRTPRNNEQFFGPGTRLTVL.

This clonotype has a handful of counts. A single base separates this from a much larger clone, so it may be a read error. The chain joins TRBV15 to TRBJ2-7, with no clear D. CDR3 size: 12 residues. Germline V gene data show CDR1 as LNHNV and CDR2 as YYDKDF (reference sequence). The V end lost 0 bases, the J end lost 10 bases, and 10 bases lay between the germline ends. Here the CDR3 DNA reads TGTGCCACCAGCAGAGATCTAATAGCTCAGTACTTC. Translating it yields CATSRDLIAQYF. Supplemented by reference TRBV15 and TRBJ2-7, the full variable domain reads DAMVIQNPRYQVTQFGKPVTLSCSQTLNHNVMYWYQQKSSQAPKLLFHYYDKDFNNEADTPDNFQSRRPNTSFCFLDIRSPGLGDTAMYLCATSRDLIAQYFGPGTRLTVT.

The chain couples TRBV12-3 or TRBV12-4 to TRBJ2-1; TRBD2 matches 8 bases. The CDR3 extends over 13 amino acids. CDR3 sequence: CASGGSSYNEQFF. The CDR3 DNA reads TGTGCAAGCGGGGGCAGCTCCTACAATGAGCAGTTCTTC.

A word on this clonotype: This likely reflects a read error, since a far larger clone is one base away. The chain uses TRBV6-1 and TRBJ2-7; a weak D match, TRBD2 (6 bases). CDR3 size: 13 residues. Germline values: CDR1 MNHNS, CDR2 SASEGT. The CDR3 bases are TGTGCCAGCAGTTACACTAGCCTCTACGATCAGTACTTC. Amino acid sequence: CASSYTSLYDQYF.

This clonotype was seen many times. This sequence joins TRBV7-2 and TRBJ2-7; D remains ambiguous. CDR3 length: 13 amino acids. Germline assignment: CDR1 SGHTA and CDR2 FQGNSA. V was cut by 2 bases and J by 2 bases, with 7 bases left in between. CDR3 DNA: TGTGCCAGCAGCTTATCCGGAGCCTACGAGCAGTACTTC. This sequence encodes CASSLSGAYEQYF. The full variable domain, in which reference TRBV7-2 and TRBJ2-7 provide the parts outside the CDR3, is GAGVSQSPSNKVTEKGKDVELRCDPISGHTALYWYRQSLGQGLEFLIYFQGNSAPDKSGLPSDRFSAERTGGSVSTLTIQRTQQEDSAVYLCASSLSGAYEQYFGPGTRLTVT.

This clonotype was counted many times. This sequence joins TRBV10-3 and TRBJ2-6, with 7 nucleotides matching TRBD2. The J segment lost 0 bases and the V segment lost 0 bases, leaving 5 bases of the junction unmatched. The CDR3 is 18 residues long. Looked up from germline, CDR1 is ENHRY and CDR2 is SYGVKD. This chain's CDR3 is CAISESSGGTSGANVLTF. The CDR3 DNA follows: TGTGCCATCAGTGAGTCGTCGGGGGGTACCTCTGGGGCCAACGTCCTGACTTTC.

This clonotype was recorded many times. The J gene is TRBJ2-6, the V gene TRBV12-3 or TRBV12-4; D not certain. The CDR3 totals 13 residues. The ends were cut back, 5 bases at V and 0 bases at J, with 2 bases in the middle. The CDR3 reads CASSTSGANVLTF. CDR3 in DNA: TGTGCCAGCAGTACCTCTGGGGCCAACGTCCTGACTTTC.

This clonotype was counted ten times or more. DNA for the CDR3: TGTGCCAGCAGCTTGTCTCTAGCGGGAGGCCCCACAGAGACCCAGTACTTC. Its protein is CASSLSLAGGPTETQYF. The chain is built from TRBV7-2 and TRBJ2-5; 11 nucleotides line up with TRBD2. CDR3 size: 17 residues. V lost 3 bases, J lost 4 bases, and 10 bases stayed unmatched. Germline lookup yields CDR1 SGHTA and CDR2 FQGNSA.

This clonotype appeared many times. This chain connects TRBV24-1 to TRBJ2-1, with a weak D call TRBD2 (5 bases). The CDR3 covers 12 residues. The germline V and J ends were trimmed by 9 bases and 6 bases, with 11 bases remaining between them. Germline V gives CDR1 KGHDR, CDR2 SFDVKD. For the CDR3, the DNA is TGTGCCACCCAGGAGGTGGGCAATGAGCAGTTCTTC. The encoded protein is CATQEVGNEQFF.

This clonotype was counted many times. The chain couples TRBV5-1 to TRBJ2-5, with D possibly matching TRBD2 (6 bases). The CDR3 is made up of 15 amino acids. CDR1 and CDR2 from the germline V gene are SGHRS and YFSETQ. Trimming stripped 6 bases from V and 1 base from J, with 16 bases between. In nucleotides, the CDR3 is TGCGCCAGCATCCTGGGACTTACCTCCCAAGAGACCCAGTACTTC. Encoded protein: CASILGLTSQETQYF.

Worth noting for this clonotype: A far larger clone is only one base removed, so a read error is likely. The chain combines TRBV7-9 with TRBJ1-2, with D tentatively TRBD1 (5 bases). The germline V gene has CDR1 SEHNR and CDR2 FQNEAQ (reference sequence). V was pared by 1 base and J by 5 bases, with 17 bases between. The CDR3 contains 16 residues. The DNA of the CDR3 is TGTGCCAGCAGCTTAGGCGGGAAAGGGGTGTCTTATGGCTACACCTTC. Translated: CASSLGGKGVSYGYTF. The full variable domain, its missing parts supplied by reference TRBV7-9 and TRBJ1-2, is DTGVSQNPRHKITKRGQNVTFRCDPISEHNRLYWYRQTLGQGPEFLTYFQNEAQLEKSRLLSDRFSAERPKGSFSTLEIQRTEQGDSAMYLCASSLGGKGVSYGYTFGSGTRLTVV.

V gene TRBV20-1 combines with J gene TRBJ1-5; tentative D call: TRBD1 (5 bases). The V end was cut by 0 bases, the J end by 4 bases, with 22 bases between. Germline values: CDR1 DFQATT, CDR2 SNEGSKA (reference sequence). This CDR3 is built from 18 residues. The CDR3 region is CSARDESGTASINQPQHF. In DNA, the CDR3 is TGCAGTGCTAGAGATGAATCCGGGACCGCTTCGATAAATCAGCCCCAGCATTTT.

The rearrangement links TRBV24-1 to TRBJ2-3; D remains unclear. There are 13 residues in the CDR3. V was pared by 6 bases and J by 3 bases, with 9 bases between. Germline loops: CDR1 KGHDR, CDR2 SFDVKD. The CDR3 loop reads CATSPESTDTQYF. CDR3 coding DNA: TGTGCCACCAGTCCCGAGTCTACAGATACGCAGTATTTT.

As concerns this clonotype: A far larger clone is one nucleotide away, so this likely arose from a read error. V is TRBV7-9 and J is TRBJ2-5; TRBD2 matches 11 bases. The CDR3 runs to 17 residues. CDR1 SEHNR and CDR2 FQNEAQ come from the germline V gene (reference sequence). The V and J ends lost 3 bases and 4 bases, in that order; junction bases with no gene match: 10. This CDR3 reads CASSFSLAGGPTETQYF. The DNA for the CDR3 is TGTGCCAGCAGCTTTTCTCTAGCGGGAGGCCCCACAGAGACCCAGTACTTC.

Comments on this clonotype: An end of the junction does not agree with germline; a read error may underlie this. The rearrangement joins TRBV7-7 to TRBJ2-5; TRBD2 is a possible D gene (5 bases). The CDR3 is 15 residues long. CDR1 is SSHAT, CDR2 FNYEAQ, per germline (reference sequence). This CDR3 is CASSLASGSQETHYF. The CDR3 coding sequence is TGTGCTAGCAGCTTAGCGAGCGGCTCCCAAGAGACCCACTACTTC.

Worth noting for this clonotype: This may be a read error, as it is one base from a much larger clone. The CDR3 spells CATSENTVYEQFF. The CDR3 DNA sequence: TGTGCCACCAGTGAAAATACAGTGTACGAGCAGTTCTTC. The V and J genes are TRBV24-1 and TRBJ2-1, with D uncertain. CDR1 and CDR2 (germline): KGHDR, SFDVKD. Trimming removed 4 bases from V and 10 bases from J, with 13 bases in between. This CDR3 is built from 13 residues.

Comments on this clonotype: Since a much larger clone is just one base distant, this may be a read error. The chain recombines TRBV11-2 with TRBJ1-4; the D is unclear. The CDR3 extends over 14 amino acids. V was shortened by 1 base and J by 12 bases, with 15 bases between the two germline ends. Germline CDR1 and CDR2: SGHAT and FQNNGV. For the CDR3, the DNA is TGTGCCAGCAGCTTAGGGGTTATTGGGAAACAACTGTTTTTT. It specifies CASSLGVIGKQLFF.

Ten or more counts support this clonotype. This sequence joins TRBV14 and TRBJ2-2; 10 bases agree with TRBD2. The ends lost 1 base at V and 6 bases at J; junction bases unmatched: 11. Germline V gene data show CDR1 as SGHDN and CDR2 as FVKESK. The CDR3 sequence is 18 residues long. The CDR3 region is CASSQAPSGRARAGELFF. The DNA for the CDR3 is TGTGCCAGCAGCCAAGCCCCGAGCGGGAGGGCCAGGGCCGGGGAGCTGTTTTTT. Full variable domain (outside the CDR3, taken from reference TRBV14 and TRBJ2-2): EAGVTQFPSHSVIEKGQTVTLRCDPISGHDNLYWYRRVMGKEIKFLLHFVKESKQDESGMPNNRFLAERTGGTYSTLKVQPAELEDSGVYFCASSQAPSGRARAGELFFGEGSRLTVL.

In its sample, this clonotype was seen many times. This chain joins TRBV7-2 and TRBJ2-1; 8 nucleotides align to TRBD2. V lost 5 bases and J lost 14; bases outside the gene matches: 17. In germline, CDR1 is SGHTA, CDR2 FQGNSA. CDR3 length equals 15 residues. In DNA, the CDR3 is TGTGCCAGCAGCCCCGGGAGGGAGGGTCGGACTAGGGAGTTCTTC. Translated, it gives CASSPGREGRTREFF.